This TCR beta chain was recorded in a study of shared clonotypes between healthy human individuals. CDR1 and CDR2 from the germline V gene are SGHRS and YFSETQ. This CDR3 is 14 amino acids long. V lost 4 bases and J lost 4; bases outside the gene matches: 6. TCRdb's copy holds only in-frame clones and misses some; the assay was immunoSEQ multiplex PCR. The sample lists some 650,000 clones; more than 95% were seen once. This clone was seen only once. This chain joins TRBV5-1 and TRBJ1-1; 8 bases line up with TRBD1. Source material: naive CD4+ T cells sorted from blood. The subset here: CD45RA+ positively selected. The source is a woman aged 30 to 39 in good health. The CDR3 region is CASSTGQGSTEAFF. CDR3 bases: TGCGCCAGCAGCACTGGACAGGGTTCCACTGAAGCTTTCTTT. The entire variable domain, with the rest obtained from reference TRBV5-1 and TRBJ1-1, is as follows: KAGVTQTPRYLIKTRGQQVTLSCSPISGHRSVSWYQQTPGQGLQFLFEYFSETQRNKGNFPGRFSGRQFSNSRSEMNVSTLELGDSALYLCASSTGQGSTEAFFGQGTRLTVV.